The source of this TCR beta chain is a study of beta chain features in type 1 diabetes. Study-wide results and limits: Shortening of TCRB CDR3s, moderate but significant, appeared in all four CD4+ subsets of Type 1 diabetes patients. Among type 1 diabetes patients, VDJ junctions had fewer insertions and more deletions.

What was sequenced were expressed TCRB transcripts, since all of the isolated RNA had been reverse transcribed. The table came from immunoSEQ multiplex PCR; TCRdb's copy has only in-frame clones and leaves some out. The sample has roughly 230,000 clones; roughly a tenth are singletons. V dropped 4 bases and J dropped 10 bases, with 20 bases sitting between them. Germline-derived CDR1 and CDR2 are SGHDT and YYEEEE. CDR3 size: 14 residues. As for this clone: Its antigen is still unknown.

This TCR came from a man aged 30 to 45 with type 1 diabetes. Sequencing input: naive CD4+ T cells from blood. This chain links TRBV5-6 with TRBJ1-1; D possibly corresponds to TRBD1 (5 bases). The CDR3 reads CASSARYRTPRAFF. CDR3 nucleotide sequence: TGTGCCAGCAGCGCCCGTTACAGGACCCCTAGAGCTTTCTTT. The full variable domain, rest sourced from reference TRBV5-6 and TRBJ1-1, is DAGVTQSPTHLIKTRGQQVTLRCSPKSGHDTVSWYQQALGQGPQFIFQYYEEEERQRGNFPDRFSGHQFPNYSSELNVNALLLGDSALYLCASSARYRTPRAFFGQGTRLTVV.